This T cell receptor beta chain is drawn from a study of T-cell reconstitution after alpha-beta-depleted transplantation in children. Broader study findings: The origin of high day-60 TCRbeta diversity in some patients lay in surviving recipient T cells and thymic progenitors. From newly produced T cells came most of the T-cell counts and diversity one year after transplant. Roughly two months post-transplant, alpha-beta T cells reportedly originated from several hundred graft clones that had expanded.

Unique molecular identifiers were incorporated when the TCRbeta library was constructed. TCRdb re-called the PCR reads with MiXCR, one entry per CDR3 protein. This table holds some 440,000 distinct CDR3 sequences, around 15% found once. This clonotype was counted only a few times. Its target is not known. Germline V gene data show CDR1 as ENHRY and CDR2 as SYGVKD. The CDR3 consists of 17 residues. Trimming left V 0 bases short and J 1 base short, with 15 bases between. This material consisted of PBMCs, mostly from graft donor cells, taken 360 days after TCRalphabeta/CD19-depleted stem cell transplant. V usage is TRBV10-3 and J usage is TRBJ1-2; D ambiguous. The sequence was collected from a boy under two years old who had a stem cell transplant for Wiskott-Aldrich syndrome, so the T cells may come from the graft donor. The CDR3 DNA is TGTGCCATCAGTGAGTCCACCCGGGTCTTCTTTAACTATGGCTACACCTTC. Its translation: CAISESTRVFFNYGYTF.